This T cell receptor beta chain appears in the sequencing data of a study of blood T cell repertoires in COVID-19. Study overall: T cells, B-cell-depleted T cells, or PBMCs supplied cDNA or gDNA.

Repertoires were generated with immunoSEQ multiplex PCR, while TCRdb's copy carries only in-frame clones and drops some. The data show about 400,000 clones, roughly 89% seen once. The CDR3 spans 15 residues. Trimming at V came to 7 bases and at J to 2 bases, leaving 3 bases not matched to a gene. The V gene's germline CDR1 is LNHDA and CDR2 SQIVND (reference sequence). The source is a woman aged 25 to 39 with active or convalescent COVID-19. The chain combines TRBV19 with TRBJ2-2, with 11 bases identical to TRBD1. The sequenced sample was peripheral blood. In nucleotides, the CDR3 is TGTGCCAGTACCAGGACAGGGGGCAACACCGGGGAGCTGTTTTTT. Translated: CASTRTGGNTGELFF.